This section outlines one T cell receptor beta chain sequence together with its context. The antigen remains undetermined. The data are from a study of read filtering for tumor transcriptome and immune sequencing. On the study more broadly: Among patients, 17 to 20 were male and more than 12 female, aged about 40 to 90 (mean around 61).

Sampling of bone marrow took place during active disease in every patient. The study, taken as a whole, reports: Approximately 77% of IR-seq clonotypes had a single read, yet these held roughly 3.8% of reads. Compared with RNA-seq, IR-seq gave much higher clonotype depth and reliability.

From approximately 430 ng of RNA, a library with molecular barcoded alpha/delta and beta/gamma adaptors was made. From the reads, TCRdb called clonotypes with MiXCR, one entry per CDR3 protein. Of roughly 90,000 distinct CDR3 sequences detected, more than 9% appear once; the ten largest clones hold around 14%. Sequenced: a population of CD138-negative cells sorted from bone marrow. The TCR was taken from a donor aged 40 or older with multiple myeloma.

Here the CDR3 DNA reads TGTGCCATCAGTGAGTCGACTCCGGGGGCGCCGGGAAACACCATATATTTT. Its translation is CAISESTPGAPGNTIYF. The chain has TRBV10-3 and TRBJ1-3; tentative D call: TRBD1 (6 bases). CDR1 ENHRY and CDR2 SYGVKD come from the germline V gene. The ends were cut back, 0 bases at V and 4 bases at J, with 16 bases in the middle. The CDR3 extends over 17 amino acids.